Following are 15 T cell receptor beta chains from one sample sequenced in a study of Graves' ophthalmopathy and Graves' hyperthyroidism. Transcripts of RNA were the source for amplifying TCR beta CDR3 regions. Second-round multiplex PCR came after a first-round RT-PCR that employed HTBI primers. TCRdb re-called the multiplex PCR reads through MiXCR, storing one row per CDR3 protein. Of about 620,000 distinct CDR3 sequences listed, about a fifth are singletons. Sequencing was performed on peripheral blood. These receptors were taken from a woman aged 18-35 years with stable Graves' hyperthyroidism. Some clones in this sample may be carry-over from other donors' samples.

This clonotype has at least ten counts. The chain carries TRBV12-3 or TRBV12-4 and TRBJ2-7; 7 bases line up with TRBD2. The CDR3 contains 16 residues. V lost 1 base to trimming and J lost 0 bases; unmatched junction nucleotides: 6. CDR3 nucleotides: TGTGCCAGCAGTTTAGGTCCTAGCGGATACTCCTACGAGCAGTACTTC. Translating gives CASSLGPSGYSYEQYF.

This clonotype has ten or more counts. The genes are TRBV10-3 and TRBJ2-5; unclear D gene. The CDR3 is 11 amino acids. V lost 5 bases to trimming and J lost 3 bases, with 4 bases between them. Germline CDR1 reads ENHRY; CDR2 reads SYGVKD. The CDR3 is CAISTEETQYF. As DNA, the CDR3 is TGTGCCATCAGTACTGAAGAGACCCAGTACTTC.

The V gene is TRBV28, the J gene TRBJ1-2, with D unresolved. Trimming shortened V by 1 base and J by 0 bases, and 6 bases separated the two germline ends. In germline, CDR1 is MDHEN, CDR2 SYDVKM. The CDR3 runs 14 residues. The CDR3 loop reads CASSLYDSNYGYTF. The CDR3 region has the DNA TGTGCCAGCAGTTTATATGACTCTAACTATGGCTACACCTTC.

This clonotype was seen at least ten times. The chain recombines TRBV30 with TRBJ1-1; D unclear. Trimming pared 1 base from V and 10 bases from J, leaving 13 bases between. The V gene's germline CDR1 is GTSNPN and CDR2 SVGIG (reference sequence). The CDR3 has 12 amino acids. The CDR3 DNA sequence: TGTGCCTGGAGTGACAGCGGATCGGGAGCTTTCTTT. This translates into CAWSDSGSGAFF.

This clonotype was picked up a small number of times. This sequence joins TRBV13 and TRBJ2-7; D remains ambiguous. V was trimmed by 4 bases and J by 0 bases, leaving 10 bases between them. Germline CDR1 PRHDT, CDR2 FYEKMQ (reference sequence). The CDR3 contains 14 residues. The chain's CDR3 is CASSSPGISYEQYF. CDR3 sequence (DNA): TGTGCCAGCAGCTCCCCCGGTATCTCCTACGAGCAGTACTTC.

This clonotype was seen ten or more times. The chain employs TRBV28 and TRBJ2-7; either TRBD1 or TRBD2 may fit D (5 bases each). Germline CDR1 is MDHEN and CDR2 is SYDVKM. The CDR3 contains 15 residues. V lost 4 bases and J lost 1, with 14 bases in between. CDR3 residues: CASSSDARGSYEQYF. Written as DNA, the CDR3 is TGTGCCAGCAGTTCTGATGCGAGGGGATCCTACGAGCAGTACTTC. Complete variable domain (other parts from reference TRBV28 and TRBJ2-7): DVKVTQSSRYLVKRTGEKVFLECVQDMDHENMFWYRQDPGLGLRLIYFSYDVKMKEKGDIPEGYSVSREKKERFSLILESASTNQTSMYLCASSSDARGSYEQYFGPGTRLTVT.

CDR3 residues: CASSQGVAGGTDPRGETQYF. The DNA of the CDR3 is TGTGCCAGCAGCCAAGGAGTGGCGGGGGGGACCGACCCCCGGGGAGAGACCCAGTACTTC. The chain uses TRBV3-1 and TRBJ2-5, with TRBD2 matching 9 bases. Germline CDR1 is LGHDT and CDR2 is YNNKEL (reference sequence). V lost 1 base to trimming and J lost 4 bases; unmatched junction nucleotides: 19. The CDR3 consists of 20 residues.

This clonotype was observed at least ten times. The chain is built from TRBV6-5 and TRBJ1-2, with D tentatively TRBD1 (6 bases). The CDR3 is 13 amino acids. Trimming took off 6 bases at V and 3 bases at J, with 11 bases between the two ends. The germline V gene encodes CDR1 MNHEY and CDR2 SVGAGI. DNA for the CDR3: TGTGCCAGCAGCCCCGAGGGGGACTATGGCTACACCTTC. It specifies CASSPEGDYGYTF.

This clonotype was recorded at least ten times. The chain employs TRBV28 and TRBJ2-7, with 12 nucleotides matching TRBD2. In germline, CDR1 is MDHEN, CDR2 SYDVKM. CDR3 size: 16 residues. Germline trimming cut 5 bases from V and 3 bases from J; bases unmatched to any gene: 8. The CDR3 region has the DNA TGTGCCAGCAGTGCCAGACTAGCGGGAGTCATCTACGAGCAGTACTTC. This codes for CASSARLAGVIYEQYF.

There are many counts of this clonotype. The J gene is TRBJ2-7, the V gene TRBV28, with 10 bases matching TRBD1. CDR3 length: 13 amino acids. Germline CDR1 is MDHEN and CDR2 is SYDVKM. V lost 8 bases and J lost 1; bases outside the gene matches: 2. CDR3 sequence (DNA): TGTGCCAGCCGGACAGGGGGATCCTACGAGCAGTACTTC. It specifies CASRTGGSYEQYF.

This clonotype was seen repeatedly, ten times or more. CDR3 in amino acids: CASSLTGEGNSPLHF. In DNA form, the CDR3 reads TGTGCCAGCAGCTTAACAGGGGAAGGGAATTCACCCCTCCACTTT. V usage is TRBV6-4 and J usage is TRBJ1-6; 7 bases line up with TRBD1. Per the germline V gene, CDR1 is MRHNA and CDR2 is SNTAGT. This CDR3 is 15 amino acids long. Unmatched junction bases numbered 9, after V lost 6 bases and J lost 7 bases.

The chain has TRBV12-3 or TRBV12-4 and TRBJ1-2; D uncertain. The CDR3 extends over 13 amino acids. V lost 11 bases and J lost 0, with 13 bases in between. This CDR3 reads CAPYPDTNYGYTF. The CDR3 nucleotides read TGTGCCCCATACCCAGATACTAACTATGGCTACACCTTC.

In this sample, this clonotype turned up many times. V gene TRBV29-1 combines with J gene TRBJ1-2, with D perhaps matching TRBD1 (5 bases). V dropped 6 bases and J dropped 3 bases, with 14 bases sitting between them. The CDR3 contains 13 residues. Germline V gene sequence: CDR1 SQVTM, CDR2 ANQGSEA. CDR3 in DNA: TGCAGCGTAATGACAGATCTTGACTATGGCTACACCTTC. It specifies CSVMTDLDYGYTF.

The table lists this clonotype with many counts. V is TRBV7-8 and J is TRBJ1-2; a possible D gene is TRBD1 (6 bases). CDR3 length equals 14 residues. Looked up from germline, CDR1 is SGHVS and CDR2 is FQNEAQ. Trimming removed 5 bases at V and 7 bases at J, with 17 bases between. CDR3: CASSVRTELAGYTF. The CDR3 DNA follows: TGTGCCAGCAGCGTTCGGACAGAGCTAGCTGGCTACACCTTC.

This sequence joins TRBV20-1 and TRBJ1-2; no clear D. The CDR3 runs to 11 residues. Trimming shortened V by 6 bases and J by 8 bases, and 13 bases separated the two germline ends. The germline gives CDR1 DFQATT, CDR2 SNEGSKA (reference sequence). CDR3 in DNA: TGCAGTGCCCCCGAGGCAGGCGGCTACACCTTC. Amino acids: CSAPEAGGYTF.